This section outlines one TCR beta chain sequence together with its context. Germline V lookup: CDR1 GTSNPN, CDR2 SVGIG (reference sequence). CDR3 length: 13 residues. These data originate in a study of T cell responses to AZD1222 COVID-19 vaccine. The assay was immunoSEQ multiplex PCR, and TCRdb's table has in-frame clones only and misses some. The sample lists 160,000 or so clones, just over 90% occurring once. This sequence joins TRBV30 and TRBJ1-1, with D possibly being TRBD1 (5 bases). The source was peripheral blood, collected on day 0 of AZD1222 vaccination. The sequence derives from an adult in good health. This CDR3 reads CAWHQVGGTEAFF. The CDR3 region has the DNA TGTGCATGGCATCAGGTTGGGGGCACTGAAGCTTTCTTT.